This T cell receptor beta chain was identified in a study of T cells after yellow fever vaccination. Study-wide context: SMART-Seq v4 Ultra Low Input served to prepare low-cell-number fractions.

Points from the study as a whole: There was a possibility that FACS-sorted repertoires contained abundant clonotypes contaminating from the bulk population. Reappearing after the booster were most of the clones from primary vaccination (roughly 95% CD4, about 87% CD8).

TCRdb re-called the 5' RACE reads with MiXCR, one entry per CDR3 protein. This table has some 120,000 distinct CDR3 sequences, about 16% appearing once. Trimming took 6 bases from V and 6 from J, leaving 13 bases between them. From germline, CDR1 is SGHVS and CDR2 FNYEAQ. CDR3 length equals 13 residues. As regards this clonotype: Antigen: not known.

Source: CD8+ T cells sorted from PBMCs, taken 5 days after the yellow fever booster vaccination. This clonotype was obtained from a man aged 18 to 30 who received the YFV17D yellow fever vaccine. This chain connects TRBV7-6 to TRBJ2-3; D is ambiguous. CDR3 region: CASRSTHPDTQYF. CDR3 DNA sequence: TGTGCCAGCAGATCGACCCATCCCGATACGCAGTATTTT. The complete variable domain, with remaining parts taken from reference TRBV7-6 and TRBJ2-3, reads GAGVSQSPRYKVTKRGQDVALRCDPISGHVSLYWYRQALGQGPEFLTYFNYEAQQDKSGLPNDRFSAERPEGSISTLTIQRTEQRDSAMYRCASRSTHPDTQYFGPGTRLTVL.